This T cell receptor beta chain appears in the sequencing data of a study of shared clonotypes between healthy human individuals. Notes on the study in general: Naive CD4 clonotype sharing across a handful of donors was about 5.3%.

The CDR3 contains 14 residues. V lost 4 bases to trimming and J lost 4 bases; unmatched junction nucleotides: 3. Germline V gene sequence: CDR1 SGHRS, CDR2 YFSETQ. In regard to this clone: The antigen remains unidentified. Additional DNA sequences in this sample encode the identical CDR3.

Running of the assay took place at deep level. Genomic DNA per cell subset filled all wells of several immunoSEQ plates. Authors' data handling: ImmunoSEQ yielded junction-only sequences lacking quality scores, so filtering differed. Profiled with immunoSEQ multiplex PCR; TCRdb holds only in-frame clones, not every one. V and J calls and clone size are those listed in that table; D and trimming were worked out from the DNA. The sample includes about 2.4 million clones, over 85% seen only once; the top ten take about 0.34%. The receptor was derived from a man in his late teens or twenties in good health. Some clones in this sample may be carry-over from other donors' samples. The specimen sequenced was naive CD4+ T cells from PBMCs. This sample's subset: CD45RA+ positively selected. This chain uses TRBV5-1 with TRBJ1-3, with 9 bases fitting TRBD1. The CDR3 DNA is TGCGCCAGCAGCCCTGGGACAGGGGGAAACACCATATATTTT. Residues: CASSPGTGGNTIYF.